Each of the 8 T cell receptor beta chains below was sequenced from the same sample in a study of blood T cell repertoires in COVID-19 (dated by TCRdb to 2018 to 2020). To prepare the library, the immunoSEQ multiplex PCR assay was applied. Sourced from immuneACCESS, this table was stored by TCRdb with only in-frame sequences that have V and J called. A share of the clones is absent; for the studies checked, an unresolved V gene accounts for under half, and the remainder has no known explanation. In this sample the table shows approximately 100,000 clones, around 88% of which occur a single time. In total, the top ten clones hold roughly 19% of the sample. The source material was peripheral blood. All receptors come from a human donor with acute or convalescent COVID-19. The donor label of this sample is uncertain.

The chain employs TRBV10-1 and TRBJ2-2; D is perhaps TRBD1 (5 bases). CDR3 length: 14 residues. Germline V gene sequence: CDR1 WNHNN, CDR2 SYGVQD (reference sequence). V shed 3 bases and J shed 6 bases, with 11 bases lying between them. The CDR3 is CASSDSPTAGELFF. CDR3 nucleotide sequence: TGCGCCAGCAGTGATTCCCCGACAGCCGGGGAGCTGTTTTTT.

The chain combines TRBV6-6 with TRBJ1-5, with D maybe TRBD1 (5 bases). V was cut by 3 bases and J by 15 bases, with 18 bases left in between. CDR1 MNHNY and CDR2 SVGAGI come from the germline V gene (reference sequence). CDR3 length equals 13 residues. CDR3 nucleotide sequence: TGTGCCAGCAGTTATTTGATGGACAACGAAAGGCATTTT. Translating it yields CASSYLMDNERHF.

The chain uses TRBV15 and TRBJ1-4; D call uncertain. CDR1 is LNHNV, CDR2 YYDKDF, per germline (reference sequence). V lost 5 bases to trimming and J lost 2 bases, with 15 bases between them. The CDR3 consists of 16 residues. In DNA, the CDR3 is TGTGCCACCAGCTTCGACATTAGGCCGACTAATGAAAAACTGTTTTTT. As protein: CATSFDIRPTNEKLFF.

CDR3 amino acids: CASSVGLAGVTGELFF. The CDR3 DNA sequence: TGTGCCAGCAGCGTAGGACTAGCGGGAGTGACCGGGGAGCTGTTTTTT. The chain links TRBV9 to TRBJ2-2, with 12 bases that match TRBD2. J lost 5 bases, V lost 0 bases, and 2 bases had no gene match. This CDR3 is 16 amino acids long. Per germline, CDR1 SGDLS and CDR2 YYNGEE.

V gene TRBV5-1 combines with J gene TRBJ2-7; 7 nucleotides match TRBD1. From germline, CDR1 is SGHRS and CDR2 YFSETQ. After removal of 2 bases from V and 6 bases from J, the junction contained 8 bases not matched to a gene. This CDR3 region has 14 residues. The CDR3 sequence is CASSLERPGGEQYF. CDR3 nucleotide sequence: TGCGCCAGCAGCTTAGAACGCCCAGGGGGCGAGCAGTACTTC.

V gene TRBV5-4 combines with J gene TRBJ1-2; D perhaps matches TRBD1 (6 bases). The CDR3 sequence is 13 residues long. Germline CDR1 and CDR2: SGHNT and YYREEE (reference sequence). Deletions cut 0 bases from V and 8 bases from J, with 11 bases between. The CDR3 spells CASSLAGAGGYTF. CDR3 in DNA: TGTGCCAGCAGCTTGGCAGGGGCCGGAGGCTACACCTTC.

V and J are TRBV5-1 and TRBJ2-7; the D is unclear. Germline CDR1 is SGHRS and CDR2 is YFSETQ. The V end lost 1 base, the J end lost 3 bases, and 11 bases lay between the germline ends. The CDR3 loop spans 14 amino acids. Written as DNA, the CDR3 is TGCGCCAGCAGCTTGTCCGCCGCGGTCTACGAGCAGTACTTC. Amino acids: CASSLSAAVYEQYF.

The chain recombines TRBV18 with TRBJ2-1, with 7 bases identical to TRBD2. Germline assignment: CDR1 KGHSH and CDR2 LQKENI. This CDR3 is 15 amino acids long. The V and J ends lost 8 bases and 7 bases, in that order; junction bases with no gene match: 14. The CDR3 reads CASARLGEGNNEQFF. In DNA, the CDR3 is TGTGCCAGCGCCCGTCTTGGGGAGGGTAATAATGAGCAGTTCTTC.